This TCR beta chain was identified in a study of cytomegalovirus exposure and HLA in healthy donors. Study-wide results and limits: Later genetic work tied a missense DCLRE1C variant to beta-chain V and J trimming. Associated with HLA alleles at 0.05 false discovery rate in a later analysis were about 17,000 TCR beta sequences.

As for this clone: Its specificity is unknown.

This CDR3 is built from 12 residues. Trimming shortened V by 6 bases and J by 7 bases, and 12 bases separated the two germline ends. CDR1 and CDR2 from the germline V gene are SNHLY and FYNNEI. Researchers ran the PCR with 60 Vbeta and 13 Jbeta primers. Profiled with immunoSEQ multiplex PCR; TCRdb holds only in-frame clones, not every one. The repertoire includes about 200,000 clones, roughly four fifths of them detected once, and about 1.9% sits in the top ten. The chain is built from TRBV2 and TRBJ2-5, with D tentatively TRBD1 (5 bases). The TCR sequence derives from a young man in good health and CMV-seronegative. Sequenced input: PBMCs. The chain's CDR3 is CASRQIRGTQYF. Written as DNA, the CDR3 is TGTGCCAGCAGACAAATTAGGGGGACCCAGTACTTC. The complete variable domain, with remaining parts taken from reference TRBV2 and TRBJ2-5, reads EPEVTQTPSHQVTQMGQEVILRCVPISNHLYFYWYRQILGQKVEFLVSFYNNEISEKSEIFDDQFSVERPDGSNFTLKIRSTKLEDSAMYFCASRQIRGTQYFGPGTRLLVL.